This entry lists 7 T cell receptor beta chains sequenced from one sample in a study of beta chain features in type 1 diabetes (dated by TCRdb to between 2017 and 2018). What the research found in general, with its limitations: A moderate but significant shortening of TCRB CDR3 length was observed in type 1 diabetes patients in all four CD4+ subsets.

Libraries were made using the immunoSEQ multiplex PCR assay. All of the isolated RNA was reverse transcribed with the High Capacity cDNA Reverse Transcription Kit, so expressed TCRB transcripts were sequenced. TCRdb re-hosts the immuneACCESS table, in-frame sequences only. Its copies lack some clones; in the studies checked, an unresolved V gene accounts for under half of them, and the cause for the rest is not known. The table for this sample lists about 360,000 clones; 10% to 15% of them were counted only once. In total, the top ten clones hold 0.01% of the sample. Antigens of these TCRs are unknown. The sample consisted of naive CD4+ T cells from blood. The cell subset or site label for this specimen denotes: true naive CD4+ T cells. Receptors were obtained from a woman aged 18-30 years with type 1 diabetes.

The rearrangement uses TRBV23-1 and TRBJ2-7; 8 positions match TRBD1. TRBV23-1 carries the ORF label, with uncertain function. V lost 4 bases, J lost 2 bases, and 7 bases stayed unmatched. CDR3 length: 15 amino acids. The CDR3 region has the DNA TGCGCCAGCAGTCCCGACAGGGGAAGCCCCTACGAGCAGTACTTC. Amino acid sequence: CASSPDRGSPYEQYF.

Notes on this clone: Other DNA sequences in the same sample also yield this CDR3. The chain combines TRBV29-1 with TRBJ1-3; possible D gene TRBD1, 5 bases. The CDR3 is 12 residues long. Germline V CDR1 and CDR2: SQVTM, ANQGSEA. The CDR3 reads CSVRDSGNTIYF. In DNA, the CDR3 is TGCAGTGTCAGGGATTCTGGAAACACCATATATTTT.

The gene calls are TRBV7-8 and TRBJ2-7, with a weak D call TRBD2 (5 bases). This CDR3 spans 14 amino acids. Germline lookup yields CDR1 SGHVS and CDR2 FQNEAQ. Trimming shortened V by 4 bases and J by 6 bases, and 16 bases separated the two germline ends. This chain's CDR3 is CASSSSRARLEQYF. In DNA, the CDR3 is TGTGCCAGCAGCTCCTCGAGGGCTCGTCTCGAGCAGTACTTC.

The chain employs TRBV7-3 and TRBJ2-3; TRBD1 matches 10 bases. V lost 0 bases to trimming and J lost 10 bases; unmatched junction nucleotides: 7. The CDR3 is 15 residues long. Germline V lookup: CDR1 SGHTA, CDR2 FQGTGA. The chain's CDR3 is CASSLTDRGSASQYF. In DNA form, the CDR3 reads TGTGCCAGCAGCTTAACGGACAGGGGGAGTGCTTCGCAGTATTTT.

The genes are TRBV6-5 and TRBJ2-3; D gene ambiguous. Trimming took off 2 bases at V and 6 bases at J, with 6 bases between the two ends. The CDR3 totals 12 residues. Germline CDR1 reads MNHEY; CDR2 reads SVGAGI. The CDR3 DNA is TGTGCCAGCAGTTACACCGGTGATACGCAGTATTTT. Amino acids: CASSYTGDTQYF.

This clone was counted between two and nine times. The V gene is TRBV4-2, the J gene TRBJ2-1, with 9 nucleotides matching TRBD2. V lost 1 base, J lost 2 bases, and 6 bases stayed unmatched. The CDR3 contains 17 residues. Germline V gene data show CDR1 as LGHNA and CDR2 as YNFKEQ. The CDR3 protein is CASSQGLAGYPYNEQFF. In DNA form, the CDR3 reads TGTGCCAGCAGCCAAGGGCTAGCGGGATACCCCTACAATGAGCAGTTCTTC.

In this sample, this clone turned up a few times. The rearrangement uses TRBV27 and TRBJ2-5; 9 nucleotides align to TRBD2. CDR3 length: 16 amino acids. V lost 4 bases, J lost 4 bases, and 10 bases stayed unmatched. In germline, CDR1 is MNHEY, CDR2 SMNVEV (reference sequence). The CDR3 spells CASSSPGAGGLETQYF. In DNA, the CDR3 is TGTGCCAGCAGTTCCCCAGGAGCGGGAGGTCTAGAGACCCAGTACTTC.